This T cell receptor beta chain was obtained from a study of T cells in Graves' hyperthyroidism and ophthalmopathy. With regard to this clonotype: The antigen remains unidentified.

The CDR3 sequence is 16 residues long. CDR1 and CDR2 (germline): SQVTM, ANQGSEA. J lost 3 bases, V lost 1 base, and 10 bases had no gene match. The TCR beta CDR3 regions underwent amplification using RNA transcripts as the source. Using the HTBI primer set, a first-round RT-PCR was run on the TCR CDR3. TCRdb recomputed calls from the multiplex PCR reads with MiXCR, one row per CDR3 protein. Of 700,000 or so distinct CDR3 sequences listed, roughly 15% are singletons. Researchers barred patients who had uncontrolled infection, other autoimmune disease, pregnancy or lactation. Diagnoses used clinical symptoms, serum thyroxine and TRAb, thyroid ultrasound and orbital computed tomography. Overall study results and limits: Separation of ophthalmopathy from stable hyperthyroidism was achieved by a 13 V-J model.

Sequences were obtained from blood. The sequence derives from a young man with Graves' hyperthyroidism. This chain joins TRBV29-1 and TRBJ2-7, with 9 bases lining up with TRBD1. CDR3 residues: CSVEVHTGTGFYEQYF. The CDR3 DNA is TGCAGCGTTGAAGTCCACACCGGGACAGGGTTCTACGAGCAGTACTTC.